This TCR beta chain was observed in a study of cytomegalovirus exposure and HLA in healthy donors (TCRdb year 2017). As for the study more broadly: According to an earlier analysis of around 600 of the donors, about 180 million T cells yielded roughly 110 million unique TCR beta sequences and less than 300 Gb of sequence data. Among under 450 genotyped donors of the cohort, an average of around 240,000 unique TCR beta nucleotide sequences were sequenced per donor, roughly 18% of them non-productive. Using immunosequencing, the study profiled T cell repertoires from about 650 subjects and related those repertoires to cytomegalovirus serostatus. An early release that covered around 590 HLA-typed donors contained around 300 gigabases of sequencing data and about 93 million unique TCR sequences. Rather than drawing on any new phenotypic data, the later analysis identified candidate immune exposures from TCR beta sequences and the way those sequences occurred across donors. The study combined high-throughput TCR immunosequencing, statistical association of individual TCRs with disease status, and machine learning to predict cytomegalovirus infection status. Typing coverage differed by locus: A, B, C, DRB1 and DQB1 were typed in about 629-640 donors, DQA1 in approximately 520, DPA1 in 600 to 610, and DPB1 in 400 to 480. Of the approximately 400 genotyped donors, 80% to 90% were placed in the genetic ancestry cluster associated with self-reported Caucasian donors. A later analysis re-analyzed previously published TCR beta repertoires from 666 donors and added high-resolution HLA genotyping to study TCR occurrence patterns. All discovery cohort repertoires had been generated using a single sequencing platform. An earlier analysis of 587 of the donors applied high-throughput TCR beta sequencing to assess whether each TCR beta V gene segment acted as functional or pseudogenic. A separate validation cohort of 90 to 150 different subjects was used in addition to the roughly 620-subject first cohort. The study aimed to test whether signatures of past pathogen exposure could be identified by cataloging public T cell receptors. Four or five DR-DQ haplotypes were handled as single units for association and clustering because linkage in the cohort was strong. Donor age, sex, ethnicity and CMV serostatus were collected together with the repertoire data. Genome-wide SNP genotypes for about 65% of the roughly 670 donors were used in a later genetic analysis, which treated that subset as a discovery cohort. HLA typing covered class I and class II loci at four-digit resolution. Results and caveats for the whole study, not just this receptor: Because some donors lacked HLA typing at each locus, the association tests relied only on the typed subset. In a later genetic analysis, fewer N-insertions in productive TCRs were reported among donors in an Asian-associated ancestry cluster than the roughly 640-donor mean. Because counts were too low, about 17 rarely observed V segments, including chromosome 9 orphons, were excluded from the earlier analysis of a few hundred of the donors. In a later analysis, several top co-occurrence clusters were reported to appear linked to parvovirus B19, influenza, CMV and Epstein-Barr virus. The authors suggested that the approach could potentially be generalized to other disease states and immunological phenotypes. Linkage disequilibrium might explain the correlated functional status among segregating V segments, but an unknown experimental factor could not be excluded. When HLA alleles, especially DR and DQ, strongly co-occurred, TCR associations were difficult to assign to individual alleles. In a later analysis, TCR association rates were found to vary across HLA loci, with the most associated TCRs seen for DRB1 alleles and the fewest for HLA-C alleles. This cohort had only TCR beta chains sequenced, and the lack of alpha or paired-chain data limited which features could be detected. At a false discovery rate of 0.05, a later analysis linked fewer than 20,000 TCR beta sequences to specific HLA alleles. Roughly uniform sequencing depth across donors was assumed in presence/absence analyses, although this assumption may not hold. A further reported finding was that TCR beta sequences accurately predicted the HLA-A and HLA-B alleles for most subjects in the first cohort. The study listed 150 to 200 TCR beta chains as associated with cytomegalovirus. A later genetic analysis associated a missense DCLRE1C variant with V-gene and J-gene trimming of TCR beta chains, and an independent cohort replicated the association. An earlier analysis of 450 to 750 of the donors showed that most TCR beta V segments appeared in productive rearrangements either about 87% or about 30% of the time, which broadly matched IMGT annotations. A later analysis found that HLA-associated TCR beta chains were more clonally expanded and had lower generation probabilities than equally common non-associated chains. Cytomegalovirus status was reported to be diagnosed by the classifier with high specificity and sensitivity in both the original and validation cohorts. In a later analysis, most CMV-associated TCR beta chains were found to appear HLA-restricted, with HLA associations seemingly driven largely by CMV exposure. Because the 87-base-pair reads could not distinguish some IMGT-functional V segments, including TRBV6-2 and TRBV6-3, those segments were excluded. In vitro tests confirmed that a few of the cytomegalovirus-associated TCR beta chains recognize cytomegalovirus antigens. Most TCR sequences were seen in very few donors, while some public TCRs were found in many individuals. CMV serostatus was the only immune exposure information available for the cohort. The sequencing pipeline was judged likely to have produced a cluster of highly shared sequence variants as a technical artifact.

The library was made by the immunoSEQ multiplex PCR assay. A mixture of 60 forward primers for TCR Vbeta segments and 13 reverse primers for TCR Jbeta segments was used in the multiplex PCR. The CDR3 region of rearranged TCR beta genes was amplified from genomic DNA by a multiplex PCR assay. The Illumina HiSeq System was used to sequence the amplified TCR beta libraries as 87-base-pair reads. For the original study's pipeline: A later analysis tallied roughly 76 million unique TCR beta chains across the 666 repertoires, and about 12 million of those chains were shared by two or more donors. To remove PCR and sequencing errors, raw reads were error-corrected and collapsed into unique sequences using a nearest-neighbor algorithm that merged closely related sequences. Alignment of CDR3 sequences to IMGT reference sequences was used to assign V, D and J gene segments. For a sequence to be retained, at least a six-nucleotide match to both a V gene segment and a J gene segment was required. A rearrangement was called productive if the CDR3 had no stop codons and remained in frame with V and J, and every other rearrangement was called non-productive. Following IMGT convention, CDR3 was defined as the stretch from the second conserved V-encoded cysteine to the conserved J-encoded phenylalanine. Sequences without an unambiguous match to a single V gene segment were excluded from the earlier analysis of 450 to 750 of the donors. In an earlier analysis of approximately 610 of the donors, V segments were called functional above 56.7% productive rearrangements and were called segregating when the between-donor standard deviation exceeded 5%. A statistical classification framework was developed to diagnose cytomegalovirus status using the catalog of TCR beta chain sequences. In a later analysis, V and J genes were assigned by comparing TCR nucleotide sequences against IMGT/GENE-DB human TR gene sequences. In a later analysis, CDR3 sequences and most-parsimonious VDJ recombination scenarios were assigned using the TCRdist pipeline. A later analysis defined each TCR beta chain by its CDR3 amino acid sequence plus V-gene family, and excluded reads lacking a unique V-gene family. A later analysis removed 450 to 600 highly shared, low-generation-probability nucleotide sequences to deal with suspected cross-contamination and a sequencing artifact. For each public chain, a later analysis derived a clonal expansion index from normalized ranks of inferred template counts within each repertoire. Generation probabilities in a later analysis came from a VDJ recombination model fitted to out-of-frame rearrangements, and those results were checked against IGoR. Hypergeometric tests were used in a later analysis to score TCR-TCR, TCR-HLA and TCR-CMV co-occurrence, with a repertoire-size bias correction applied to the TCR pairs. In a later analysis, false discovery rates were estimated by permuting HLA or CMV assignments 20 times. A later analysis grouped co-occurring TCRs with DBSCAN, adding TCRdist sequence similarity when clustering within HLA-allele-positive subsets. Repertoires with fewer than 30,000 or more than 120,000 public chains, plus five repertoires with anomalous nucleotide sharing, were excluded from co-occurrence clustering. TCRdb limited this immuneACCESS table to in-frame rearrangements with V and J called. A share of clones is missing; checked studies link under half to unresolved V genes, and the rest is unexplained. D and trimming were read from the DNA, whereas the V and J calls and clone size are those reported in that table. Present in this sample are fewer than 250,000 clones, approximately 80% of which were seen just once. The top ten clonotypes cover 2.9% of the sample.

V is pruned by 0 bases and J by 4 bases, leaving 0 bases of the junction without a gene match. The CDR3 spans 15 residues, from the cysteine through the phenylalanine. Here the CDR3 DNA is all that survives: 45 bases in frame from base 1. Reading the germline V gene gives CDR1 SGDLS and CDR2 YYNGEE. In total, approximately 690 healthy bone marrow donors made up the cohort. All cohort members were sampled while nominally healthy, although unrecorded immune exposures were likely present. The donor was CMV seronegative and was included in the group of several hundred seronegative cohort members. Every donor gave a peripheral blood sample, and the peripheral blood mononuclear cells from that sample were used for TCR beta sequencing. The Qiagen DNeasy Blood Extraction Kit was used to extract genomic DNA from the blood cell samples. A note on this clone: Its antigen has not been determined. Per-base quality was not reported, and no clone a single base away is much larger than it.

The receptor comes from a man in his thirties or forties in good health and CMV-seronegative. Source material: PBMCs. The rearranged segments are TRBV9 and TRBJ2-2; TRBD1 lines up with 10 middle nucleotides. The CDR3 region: CASSVGQGATGELFF. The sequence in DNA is TGTGCCAGCAGCGTAGGACAGGGGGCCACCGGGGAGCTGTTTTTT.